The 19 T cell receptor beta chains given below trace back to one sample, sequenced in a study of shared clonotypes between healthy human individuals. Selected positively for CCR7 and CD45RO-negative, naive CD8 cells excluded terminally differentiated effector memory CD45RA+ cells. Repertoires were generated with immunoSEQ multiplex PCR, while TCRdb's copy carries only in-frame clones and drops some. The profile shows roughly 2.1 million clones, about 92% of them singletons. The material sequenced was naive CD8+ T cells from PBMCs. The receptors come from a man aged 18 to 35 in good health. Some clones in this sample may be carry-over from other donors' samples.

The chain combines TRBV7-3 with TRBJ2-2; the D is unclear. With 5 bases removed from V and 6 bases from J, the gap between germline ends came to 7 bases. This CDR3 has 12 residues. Germline values: CDR1 SGHTA, CDR2 FQGTGA. The CDR3 nucleotides read TGTGCCAGCAGCGCTAGTCCCGGGGAGCTGTTTTTT. Translation: CASSASPGELFF.

Comment on this clone: Other DNA sequences in this specimen translate into the identical CDR3. The chain links TRBV5-8 to TRBJ2-7; D uncertain. The CDR3 is made up of 13 amino acids. The germline V gene encodes CDR1 SGHTS and CDR2 YDEGEE. V lost 0 bases and J 2 bases, leaving 6 bases between the germline ends. The CDR3 nucleotides are TGTGCCAGCAGCTTGGGACATCCCTACGAGCAGTACTTC. Encoded protein: CASSLGHPYEQYF.

CDR3 DNA sequence: TGTGCCAGCTTCAAGTCAGGGGGATACGAGCAGTACTTC. Translating gives CASFKSGGYEQYF. V usage is TRBV7-9 and J usage is TRBJ2-7; 7 nucleotides line up with TRBD1. Germline CDR1 and CDR2: SEHNR and FQNEAQ (reference sequence). V trimming: 8 bases; J trimming: 4 bases; junction bases outside the gene matches: 8. This CDR3 is 13 amino acids long.

The V gene is TRBV6-5, the J gene TRBJ2-7; 8 nucleotides line up with TRBD2. Germline CDR1 MNHEY, CDR2 SVGAGI. The CDR3 is 15 residues long. Germline trimming cut 6 bases from V and 3 bases from J; bases unmatched to any gene: 10. As DNA, the CDR3 is TGTGCCAGCAGCAACTCGGGAGGGTCGGGCTACGAGCAGTACTTC. Protein: CASSNSGGSGYEQYF.

In the case of this clone: Other DNA sequences in the sample encode the same CDR3. The V and J genes are TRBV9 and TRBJ1-1; unclear D gene. The CDR3 has 14 amino acids. The germline CDR1 and CDR2 sequences are SGDLS and YYNGEE. The ends were cut back, 0 bases at V and 6 bases at J, with 12 bases in the middle. CDR3 protein: CASSVGADSSEAFF. The CDR3 region has the DNA TGTGCCAGCAGCGTAGGTGCAGATAGCTCTGAAGCTTTCTTT.

This chain links TRBV28 with TRBJ2-2; TRBD1 might be the D (5 bases). The V gene's germline CDR1 is MDHEN and CDR2 SYDVKM. The germline V and J ends were trimmed by 4 bases and 4 bases, with 19 bases remaining between them. The CDR3 is 17 residues long. DNA of the CDR3: TGTGCCAGCAGTTCAATCCAGGGTCCGTATCCCACCGGGGAGCTGTTTTTT. It is translated as CASSSIQGPYPTGELFF.

The V and J genes are TRBV18 and TRBJ2-5, with 8 bases matching TRBD1. CDR1 and CDR2 (germline): KGHSH, LQKENI. J gave up 3 bases and V 4 bases, and 4 bases lay outside the gene matches. The CDR3 spans 14 residues. This chain's CDR3 is CASSQDRVEETQYF. Written as DNA, the CDR3 is TGTGCCAGCTCACAGGACAGGGTTGAAGAGACCCAGTACTTC.

This clone was observed a single time. The chain carries TRBV2 and TRBJ2-7; D unresolved. Trimming left V 6 bases short and J 3 bases short, with 6 bases between. CDR3 length equals 11 residues. Germline lookup yields CDR1 SNHLY and CDR2 FYNNEI. CDR3 amino acids: CASREYYEQYF. CDR3 coding DNA: TGTGCCAGCAGGGAATACTACGAGCAGTACTTC. The variable domain in full, with the rest retrieved from reference TRBV2 and TRBJ2-7, is EPEVTQTPSHQVTQMGQEVILRCVPISNHLYFYWYRQILGQKVEFLVSFYNNEISEKSEIFDDQFSVERPDGSNFTLKIRSTKLEDSAMYFCASREYYEQYFGPGTRLTVT.

This sequence joins TRBV29-1 and TRBJ1-2; D remains unclear. The germline V and J ends were trimmed by 3 bases and 4 bases, with 15 bases remaining between them. This CDR3 is 14 amino acids long. Germline CDR1 and CDR2: SQVTM and ANQGSEA. The CDR3 protein is CSVDLGQPLYGYTF. The DNA for the CDR3 is TGCAGCGTTGATTTGGGCCAACCTCTCTATGGCTACACCTTC.

This sequence joins TRBV4-1 and TRBJ2-3, with D perhaps being TRBD1 or TRBD2 (5 bases each). V was pared by 1 base and J by 2 bases, with 13 bases between. Germline V CDR1 and CDR2: MGHRA, YSYEKL. The CDR3 covers 16 residues. CDR3 loop: CASSQGDGPFTDTQYF. The CDR3 bases are TGCGCCAGCAGCCAAGGGGACGGACCATTCACAGATACGCAGTATTTT.

The genes are TRBV29-1 and TRBJ1-1, with D maybe TRBD1 (5 bases). V was pared by 6 bases and J by 1 base, with 9 bases between. Germline CDR1 reads SQVTM; CDR2 reads ANQGSEA. The CDR3 is made up of 12 amino acids. The CDR3 DNA reads as TGCAGCGTCAGGACACCGAACACTGAAGCTTTCTTT. This sequence encodes CSVRTPNTEAFF.

On this clone itself: This CDR3 is also generated by other DNA sequences in the sample. This chain connects TRBV4-1 to TRBJ2-2; D unclear. The V and J ends lost 1 base and 4 bases respectively, with 7 bases between them. The CDR3 covers 14 residues. Germline V gives CDR1 MGHRA, CDR2 YSYEKL. Written as DNA, the CDR3 is TGCGCCAGCAGCCAAGTTGGCGGCACCGGGGAGCTGTTTTTT. Amino acid sequence: CASSQVGGTGELFF.

This clone was observed a handful of times. The sample carries other DNA sequences with the same CDR3. The V call is TRBV7-9, the J call TRBJ1-1; TRBD1 is a possible D gene (5 bases). The length of the CDR3 is 13 residues. With 1 base removed from V and 4 bases from J, the gap between germline ends came to 7 bases. Germline V gene lookup returns CDR1 SEHNR and CDR2 FQNEAQ (reference sequence). The CDR3 reads CASSLGGSTEAFF. CDR3 bases: TGTGCCAGCAGCTTAGGGGGGAGCACTGAAGCTTTCTTT.

CDR3 sequence: CASSQVLRDRADEQYF. The CDR3 DNA follows: TGCGCCAGCAGCCAGGTCCTCCGGGACAGGGCCGACGAGCAGTACTTC. V is TRBV4-1 and J is TRBJ2-7; 9 nucleotides line up with TRBD1. Germline V lookup: CDR1 MGHRA, CDR2 YSYEKL. Trimming cost V 3 bases and J 5 bases; bases outside gene matches: 11. The CDR3 is made up of 16 amino acids.

This clone was detected only a few times. CDR3 in amino acids: CASSVDSDQPQHF. CDR3 sequence (DNA): TGCGCCAGCAGCGTGGACAGCGATCAGCCCCAGCATTTT. J is TRBJ1-5 and V is TRBV5-1, with a possible D match to TRBD1 (6 bases). Deletions cut 4 bases from V and 5 bases from J, with 10 bases between. Germline CDR1 reads SGHRS; CDR2 reads YFSETQ. The CDR3 contains 13 residues.

The chain has TRBV4-1 and TRBJ1-4; D not certain. The V and J ends lost 4 bases and 0 bases respectively, with 6 bases between them. This CDR3 has 14 residues. Germline V gene data show CDR1 as MGHRA and CDR2 as YSYEKL. CDR3 protein: CASSRGPTNEKLFF. CDR3 coding DNA: TGCGCCAGCAGCCGAGGTCCAACTAATGAAAAACTGTTTTTT.

This sequence joins TRBV28 and TRBJ2-1, with TRBD2 matching 12 bases. The ends lost 6 bases at V and 0 bases at J; junction bases unmatched: 9. The CDR3 consists of 18 residues. Germline V gene sequence: CDR1 MDHEN, CDR2 SYDVKM. The CDR3 coding sequence is TGTGCCAGCAGCCTCGGCCTAGCGGGAGGGAGCTCCTACAATGAGCAGTTCTTC. Residues: CASSLGLAGGSSYNEQFF. Together with reference TRBV28 and TRBJ2-1, the CDR3 gives the full variable domain: DVKVTQSSRYLVKRTGEKVFLECVQDMDHENMFWYRQDPGLGLRLIYFSYDVKMKEKGDIPEGYSVSREKKERFSLILESASTNQTSMYLCASSLGLAGGSSYNEQFFGPGTRLTVL.

This clone was seen only a few times. This sample includes further DNA sequences coding for the same CDR3. CDR3 region: CASSLSPVNTEAFF. CDR3 DNA: TGTGCCAGCAGTTTATCCCCCGTGAACACTGAAGCTTTCTTT. The chain couples TRBV27 to TRBJ1-1; no clear D. Germline V lookup: CDR1 MNHEY, CDR2 SMNVEV (reference sequence). The CDR3 covers 14 residues. Trimming cost V 0 bases and J 0 bases, with 5 bases left between them.

The chain combines TRBV6-1 with TRBJ2-3; 9 bases agree with TRBD2. V shed 1 base, J shed 5 bases, and the junction held 10 bases outside the gene matches. This CDR3 has 17 amino acids. From germline, CDR1 is MNHNS and CDR2 SASEGT. The CDR3 reads CASSEGVVAGVLDTQYF. The CDR3 region has the DNA TGTGCCAGCAGTGAAGGTGTGGTAGCGGGAGTGCTAGATACGCAGTATTTT.